This T cell receptor (beta chain) was observed in a study of lymphopenia after photon versus proton radiotherapy. Study-wide points: In patients who died, overall survival fell as post-nadir TCR diversity dropped more.

Comments on this clone: Its antigen is still unknown.

The V gene's germline CDR1 is SNHLY and CDR2 FYNNEI. The CDR3 runs to 16 residues. V was cut by 2 bases and J by 4 bases, with 12 bases left in between. TCRdb's copy holds only in-frame clones and misses some; the assay was immunoSEQ multiplex PCR. The repertoire holds roughly 61,000 clones, around 87% seen once, with roughly 12% in the top ten. Material: peripheral blood, obtained from a patient treated with proton-based radiotherapy. This sequence joins TRBV2 and TRBJ2-6; D gene uncertain. This receptor was taken from a man older than 75 with esophageal cancer. CDR3 sequence reads: CASSETGVSGANVLTF. CDR3 DNA: TGTGCCAGCAGTGAAACTGGGGTTTCCGGGGCCAACGTCCTGACTTTC.